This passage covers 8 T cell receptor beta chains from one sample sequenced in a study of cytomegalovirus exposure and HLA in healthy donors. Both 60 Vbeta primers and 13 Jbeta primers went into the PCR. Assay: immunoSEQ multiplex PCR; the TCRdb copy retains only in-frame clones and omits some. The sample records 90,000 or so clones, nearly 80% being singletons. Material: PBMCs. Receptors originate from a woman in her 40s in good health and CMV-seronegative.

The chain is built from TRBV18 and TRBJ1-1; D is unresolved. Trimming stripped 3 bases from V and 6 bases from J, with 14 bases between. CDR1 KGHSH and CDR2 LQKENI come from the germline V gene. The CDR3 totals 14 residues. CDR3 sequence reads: CASSPLSLGAEAFF. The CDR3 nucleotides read TGTGCCAGCTCACCGTTATCTCTGGGCGCTGAAGCTTTCTTT.

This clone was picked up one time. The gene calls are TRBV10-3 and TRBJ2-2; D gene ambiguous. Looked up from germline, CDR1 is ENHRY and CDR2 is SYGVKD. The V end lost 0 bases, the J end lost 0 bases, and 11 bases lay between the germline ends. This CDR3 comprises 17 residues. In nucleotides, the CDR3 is TGTGCCATCAGTGAGTCTTTTCTTGCGGCGAACACCGGGGAGCTGTTTTTT. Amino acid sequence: CAISESFLAANTGELFF.

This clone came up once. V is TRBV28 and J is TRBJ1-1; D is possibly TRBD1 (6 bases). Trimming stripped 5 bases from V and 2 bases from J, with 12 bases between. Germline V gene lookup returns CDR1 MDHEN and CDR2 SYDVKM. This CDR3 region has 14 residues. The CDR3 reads CASSRQVLNTEAFF. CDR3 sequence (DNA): TGTGCCAGCAGTCGACAGGTCTTAAACACTGAAGCTTTCTTT.

This CDR3 reads CATSRPAGGHEQYF. Here the CDR3 DNA reads TGTGCCACCAGCAGGCCGGCGGGCGGGCACGAGCAGTACTTC. The chain carries TRBV15 and TRBJ2-5; a possible D gene is TRBD2 (5 bases). The DNA end is more similar to TRBJ2-7, so the J call may be wrong. Germline values: CDR1 LNHNV, CDR2 YYDKDF (reference sequence). This CDR3 spans 14 amino acids.

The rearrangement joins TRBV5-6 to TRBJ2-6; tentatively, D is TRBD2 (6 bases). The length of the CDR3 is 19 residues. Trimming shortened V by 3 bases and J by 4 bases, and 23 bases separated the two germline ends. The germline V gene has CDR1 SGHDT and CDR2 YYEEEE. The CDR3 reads CASSSKVAKAGSGANVLTF. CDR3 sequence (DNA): TGTGCCAGCAGCTCAAAGGTGGCCAAAGCGGGCTCCGGGGCCAACGTCCTGACTTTC.

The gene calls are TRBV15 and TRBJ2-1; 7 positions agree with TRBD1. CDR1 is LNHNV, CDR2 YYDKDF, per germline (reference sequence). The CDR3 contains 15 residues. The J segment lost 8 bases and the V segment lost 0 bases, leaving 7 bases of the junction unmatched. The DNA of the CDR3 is TGTGCCACCAGCAGAGATAAGAGGGGGCTGGATGAGCAGTTCTTC. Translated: CATSRDKRGLDEQFF.

Written as DNA, the CDR3 is TGCGCCAGCAGCCCCTCCTCGACAGGGAAGGGACATGAAAAACTGTTTTTT. Translation: CASSPSSTGKGHEKLFF. V is TRBV5-1 and J is TRBJ1-4; 7 nucleotides match TRBD1. The V gene's germline CDR1 is SGHRS and CDR2 YFSETQ. With 4 bases clipped from V and 6 bases from J, the junction kept 15 bases outside the gene matches. The CDR3 spans 17 residues.

The CDR3 loop reads CASSYYPQDTQYF. CDR3 coding DNA: TGTGCCAGCAGTTACTATCCGCAGGATACGCAGTATTTT. The gene calls are TRBV6-5 and TRBJ2-3, with unresolved D. The V end lost 1 base, the J end lost 6 bases, and 8 bases lay between the germline ends. The CDR3 runs 13 residues. Germline CDR1 MNHEY, CDR2 SVGAGI.